The rows below give T cell receptor beta chains drawn from one sample of a study of CD8 T cells in Susac syndrome. Each CDR3 protein gets one entry after TCRdb re-called the immunoSEQ multiplex PCR reads with MiXCR. The repertoire holds around 150,000 distinct CDR3 sequences, with roughly 94% as singletons. The sequenced sample was CD4+ T cells from PBMCs. These receptors all stem from a human donor with multiple sclerosis. Each CDR3 is given with its conserved first and last residue. The D gene is left open where the match is weak. The listing skips clone size in some rows; elsewhere it reads once, few, many or a size class.

TRBV19,TRBJ2-6,-,-,CASRRGSIVSGANVLTF,TGTGCCAGTAGGCGGGGATCCATTGTCTCTGGGGCCAACGTCCTGACTTTC
TRBV5-6,TRBJ2-1,once,-,CASSLYHEQFF,TGTGCCAGCAGCTTGTATCATGAGCAGTTCTTC
TRBV28,TRBJ1-4,-,TRBD1,CASSSPQGSNEKLFF,TGTGCCAGCAGTTCCCCACAGGGGTCTAATGAAAAACTGTTTTTT
TRBV20-1,TRBJ2-3,-,TRBD2,CSARRSSGRVGDTQYF,TGCAGTGCTAGAAGGTCTAGCGGGAGGGTGGGGGATACGCAGTATTTT
TRBV2,TRBJ1-4,-,TRBD1,CASGGQGINEKLFF,TGTGCCAGCGGGGGACAGGGTATTAACGAAAAACTGTTTTTT
TRBV6-2/TRBV6-3,TRBJ2-1,-,TRBD2,CASSAFRTSDLNEQFF,TGTGCCAGCAGCGCTTTCCGGACTAGCGATCTCAATGAGCAGTTCTTC
TRBV29-1,TRBJ2-1,-,-,CSVEFKVYNEQFF,TGCAGCGTTGAATTCAAAGTCTACAATGAGCAGTTCTTC
TRBV7-9,TRBJ2-7,-,TRBD2,CASSLVGLAGEQYF,TGTGCCAGCAGCTTAGTGGGACTAGCGGGTGAGCAGTACTTC
TRBV20-1,TRBJ1-2,-,-,CSAPVGSAYGYTF,TGCAGTGCTCCCGTAGGGTCAGCATATGGCTACACCTTC
TRBV24-1,TRBJ2-3,-,TRBD2,CATSGGAGGTDTQYF,TGTGCCACCAGCGGTGGGGCGGGAGGGACAGATACGCAGTATTTT
TRBV6-5,TRBJ1-1,many,-,CASSLQGNTEAFF,TGTGCCAGCAGCTTACAGGGGAACACTGAAGCTTTCTTT
TRBV28,TRBJ2-5,once,-,CASSDGAAPETQYF,TGTGCCAGCAGTGATGGGGCCGCGCCAGAGACCCAGTACTTC
TRBV12-3/TRBV12-4,TRBJ2-7,-,TRBD2,CASSPGTSGIGEQYF,TGTGCCAGCAGTCCGGGGACTAGCGGGATTGGAGAGCAGTACTTC
TRBV6-2/TRBV6-3,TRBJ2-2,-,-,CASSSAGTNTGELFF,TGTGCCAGCAGTTCGGCAGGGACGAACACCGGGGAGCTGTTTTTT
TRBV2,TRBJ2-7,-,-,CARGRDSYEQYF,TGTGCCAGGGGGCGAGATTCCTACGAGCAGTACTTC
TRBV6-5,TRBJ1-3,-,-,CASSRLYSGNTIYF,TGTGCCAGCAGTCGACTCTACTCTGGAAACACCATATATTTT
TRBV11-2,TRBJ2-7,-,TRBD1,CASSFWTGVSYEQYF,TGTGCCAGCAGCTTCTGGACAGGGGTCTCCTACGAGCAGTACTTC
TRBV5-1,TRBJ1-3,once,-,CASSVTGWGNTIYF,TGCGCCAGCAGCGTTACAGGGTGGGGAAACACCATATATTTT